This TCR beta chain is from a study of shared T cell receptors in the human thymus. This CDR3 spans 15 amino acids. Germline V gene lookup returns CDR1 LGHNT and CDR2 FRNRAP. With 2 bases removed from V and 2 bases from J, the gap between germline ends came to 12 bases. Produced via immunoSEQ multiplex PCR; TCRdb's table is partial and in-frame only. Of roughly 560,000 clones in the sample, around 78% were seen once. Another study also made use of these data, one on human thymus T cells. That investigation notes: Resections from corrective heart surgery supplied the thymus tissue. The related literature has documented a marked overlap of thymic repertoires among unrelated individuals.

This receptor was obtained from a boy under two years old with a congenital heart defect. Specimen: thymocytes. V usage is TRBV12-5 and J usage is TRBJ1-2; no firm D call. For the CDR3, the DNA is TGTGCTAGTGGTTTGTACCCCGGGTCAAACTATGGCTACACCTTC. This sequence encodes CASGLYPGSNYGYTF.